This T cell receptor beta chain came from a study of cytomegalovirus exposure and HLA in healthy donors (dated by TCRdb to 2016 to 2017). Describing the broader study: An earlier analysis of approximately 640 of the donors reported 250 to 300 Gb of sequence data and some 120 million unique TCR beta sequences from approximately 180 million T cells. A later genetic analysis used genome-wide SNP genotypes for about 55% of the 666 donors, treating that subset as a discovery cohort. The study combined high-throughput TCR immunosequencing, statistical association of individual TCRs with disease status, and machine learning to predict cytomegalovirus infection status. Alongside the repertoire data, information on donor age, sex, ethnicity and CMV serostatus was compiled. The study aimed to test whether cataloging public T cell receptors could reveal signatures of past pathogen exposure. An early release covering 550 to 700 HLA-typed donors comprised about 300 gigabases of sequencing data and approximately 85 million unique TCR sequences. A separate validation cohort of about 110 different subjects was used in addition to the approximately 610-subject first cohort. Among roughly 400 genotyped donors of the cohort, an average of approximately 240,000 unique TCR beta nucleotide sequences was sequenced per donor, of which about 19% were non-productive. Rather than drawing on any new phenotypic data, the later analysis identified candidate immune exposures from TCR beta sequences and the way those sequences occurred across donors. Typing coverage differed by locus: A, B, C, DRB1 and DQB1 were typed in roughly 629-640 donors, DQA1 in roughly 510, DPA1 in 600 to 610, and DPB1 in 450 to 490. Every repertoire in the discovery cohort had been generated on one and the same sequencing platform. The T cell repertoires of 666 subjects were profiled by immunosequencing and related to cytomegalovirus serostatus. About five DR-DQ haplotypes were handled as single units for association and clustering because linkage in the cohort was strong. Class I and class II HLA loci were covered by the typing at four-digit resolution. Of the 300 to 500 genotyped donors, roughly 80% were placed in the genetic ancestry cluster associated with self-reported Caucasian donors. A later analysis re-analyzed previously published TCR beta repertoires from 600 to 850 donors and added high-resolution HLA genotyping to study TCR occurrence patterns. To decide whether each TCR beta V gene segment behaved as functional or pseudogenic, an earlier analysis of approximately 600 of the donors relied on high-throughput TCR beta sequencing. Summary of the overall study and its limitations: In an earlier analysis of around 600 of the donors, most TCR beta V segments appeared in productive rearrangements about 87% or about 30% of the time, broadly matching IMGT annotations. A total of about 150 TCR beta chains were listed by the study as associated with cytomegalovirus. A later genetic analysis reported fewer N-insertions in productive TCRs among donors in an Asian-associated ancestry cluster than the roughly 620-donor mean. The classifier was reported to diagnose cytomegalovirus status with high specificity and sensitivity in both the original cohort and the validation cohort. A later analysis found that most CMV-associated TCR beta chains appeared HLA-restricted, with HLA associations seemingly driven largely by CMV exposure. Immune exposure information for the cohort was limited to CMV serostatus. A further reported finding was that TCR beta sequences accurately predicted the HLA-A and HLA-B alleles for most subjects in the first cohort. V-gene and J-gene trimming of TCR beta chains was associated with a missense DCLRE1C variant in a later genetic analysis, and the association was replicated in an independent cohort. Sequencing depth was assumed to be roughly uniform across donors in the presence/absence analyses, though that assumption may not hold. While some public TCRs were present in many individuals, most TCR sequences turned up only very rarely across donors. According to a later analysis, TCR association rates differed among HLA loci, with DRB1 alleles showing the most associated TCRs and HLA-C alleles showing the fewest. Compared with equally common non-associated chains, HLA-associated TCR beta chains in a later analysis were more clonally expanded and had lower generation probabilities. In this cohort, only TCR beta chains were sequenced, and detectable features were limited by the absence of alpha or paired-chain data. A group of highly shared sequence variants was considered likely to be a technical artifact of the sequencing pipeline. When HLA alleles, especially DR and DQ, strongly co-occurred, TCR associations were difficult to assign to individual alleles. The authors suggested that the approach could potentially be generalized to other disease states and immunological phenotypes. In a later analysis, several top co-occurrence clusters were reported to appear linked to parvovirus B19, influenza, CMV and Epstein-Barr virus. Specific HLA alleles were associated with some 15,000 TCR beta sequences at a false discovery rate of 0.05 in a later analysis. Correlated functional status among segregating V segments might be attributable to linkage disequilibrium, but an unknown experimental factor could not be ruled out. Because some donors lacked HLA typing at each locus, the association tests relied only on the typed subset. Three of the identified cytomegalovirus-associated TCR beta chains were confirmed in vitro to be specific for cytomegalovirus antigens. The 87-base-pair reads could not distinguish some IMGT-functional V segments, including TRBV6-2 and TRBV6-3, so those segments were excluded. Because counts were too low, 15 or so rarely observed V segments, including chromosome 9 orphons, were excluded from the earlier analysis of roughly 580 of the donors.

With respect to this clone: This receptor's antigen is unknown. Within one base of it there is no much larger clone, and no base qualities were kept.

The library was generated by the immunoSEQ multiplex PCR assay. The multiplex PCR relied on a mix of 60 forward primers for TCR Vbeta segments and 13 reverse primers for TCR Jbeta segments. Amplification of the CDR3 region of rearranged TCR beta genes was performed with a multiplex PCR assay on genomic DNA. On the Illumina HiSeq System, the amplified TCR beta libraries were sequenced as 87-base-pair reads. The authors' analysis ran thus. A later analysis tallied tens of millions of unique TCR beta chains across the 600 to 700 repertoires, and about 10 million of those chains were shared by two or more donors. To remove PCR and sequencing errors, raw reads were error-corrected and collapsed into unique sequences using a nearest-neighbor algorithm that merged closely related sequences. CDR3 sequences were aligned to IMGT reference sequences to assign V, D and J gene segments. For a sequence to be retained, a match of at least six nucleotides to both a V gene segment and a J gene segment was required. A rearrangement counted as productive if the CDR3 had no stop codons and remained in frame with V and J, and every other rearrangement counted as non-productive. CDR3 was defined according to IMGT convention as the region running from the second conserved V-encoded cysteine to the conserved J-encoded phenylalanine. The earlier analysis of about 560 of the donors excluded any sequence lacking an unambiguous match to a single V gene segment. In an earlier analysis of 587 of the donors, a V segment was called functional when productive rearrangements were above 56.7%, and segregating when the standard deviation between donors exceeded 5%. To diagnose cytomegalovirus status from the catalog of TCR beta chain sequences, a statistical classification framework was built. In a later analysis, V and J genes were assigned by comparing TCR nucleotide sequences against IMGT/GENE-DB human TR gene sequences. A later analysis assigned CDR3 sequences and most-parsimonious VDJ recombination scenarios with the TCRdist pipeline. A later analysis defined each TCR beta chain by its CDR3 amino acid sequence plus V-gene family, and excluded reads lacking a unique V-gene family. As a way to deal with suspected cross-contamination and a sequencing artifact, a later analysis dropped 500 to 700 nucleotide sequences that were highly shared and had low generation probability. For each public chain, a later analysis derived a clonal expansion index from normalized ranks of inferred template counts within each repertoire. Generation probabilities in a later analysis came from a VDJ recombination model fitted to out-of-frame rearrangements, and those results were checked against IGoR. Hypergeometric tests were used in a later analysis to score TCR-TCR, TCR-HLA and TCR-CMV co-occurrence, with a repertoire-size bias correction applied to the TCR pairs. In a later analysis, false discovery rates were estimated by permuting HLA or CMV assignments 20 times. In a later analysis, co-occurring TCRs were grouped using DBSCAN, with TCRdist sequence similarity added in when clustering inside HLA-allele-positive subsets. Repertoires with fewer than 30,000 or more than 120,000 public chains, plus five repertoires with anomalous nucleotide sharing, were excluded from co-occurrence clustering. TCRdb mirrors the immuneACCESS table, restricted to in-frame sequences. Some clones are absent from its copies; in checked studies, under half trace to an unresolved V gene, and the reason for the others is unknown. V, J and clone size are those of that table, while D and trimming were read from the DNA. Present in this sample are around 190,000 clones, around 75% of which were seen just once. Approximately 2.6% of the sample comes from the top ten.

In the germline V gene, CDR1 corresponds to MNHEY and CDR2 to SVGAGI. From cysteine to phenylalanine, the CDR3 is 15 amino acids long. The CDR3 DNA has 45 bases and is translated from base 1. Relative to germline, V is missing 0 bases and J is missing 1 base, with 2 bases of the junction outside any gene match. The cohort consisted of fewer than 700 healthy bone marrow donors. At the time of sampling, every cohort member was nominally healthy, though immune exposures that went unrecorded were likely present. The donor tested CMV seronegative, placing the donor among the roughly 340 seronegative members of the cohort. Each donor provided a peripheral blood sample, and peripheral blood mononuclear cells were used for TCR beta sequencing. The Qiagen DNeasy Blood Extraction Kit was used to extract genomic DNA from the blood cell samples.

This receptor was identified in a female donor in good health and CMV-seronegative. The V and J segments used are TRBV6-5 and TRBJ2-7; TRBD2 aligns with 8 central bases. Specimen: PBMCs. The CDR3 amino acid sequence is: CASSYSASGSYEQYF. In nucleotides, the sequence is TGTGCCAGCAGTTACTCCGCTAGCGGGTCCTACGAGCAGTACTTC.